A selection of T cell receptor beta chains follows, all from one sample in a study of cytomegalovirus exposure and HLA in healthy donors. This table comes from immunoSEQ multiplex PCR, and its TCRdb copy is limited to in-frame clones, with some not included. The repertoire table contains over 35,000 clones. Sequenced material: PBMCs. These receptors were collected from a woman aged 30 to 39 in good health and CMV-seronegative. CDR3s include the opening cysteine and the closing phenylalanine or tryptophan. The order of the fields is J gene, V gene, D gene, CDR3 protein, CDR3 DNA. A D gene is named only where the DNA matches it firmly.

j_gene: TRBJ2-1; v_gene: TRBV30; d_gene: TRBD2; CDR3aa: CAWRDTSGPYNEQFF; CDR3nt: TGTGCCTGGAGGGACACTAGCGGACCCTACAATGAGCAGTTCTTC
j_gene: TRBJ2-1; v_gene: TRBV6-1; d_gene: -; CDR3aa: CASSDLLPTDNEQFF; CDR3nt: TGTGCCAGCAGTGATCTCCTACCTACTGACAATGAGCAGTTCTTC
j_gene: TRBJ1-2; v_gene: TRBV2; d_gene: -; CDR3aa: CASTLGPGGYTF; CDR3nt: TGTGCCAGCACGCTCGGCCCCGGGGGCTACACCTTC
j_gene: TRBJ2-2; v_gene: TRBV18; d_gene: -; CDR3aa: CASSPPGNTGELFF; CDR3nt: TGTGCCAGCTCACCACCCGGGAACACCGGGGAGCTGTTTTTT
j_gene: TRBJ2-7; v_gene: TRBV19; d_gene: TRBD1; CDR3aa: CASSFPTGIPYEQYF; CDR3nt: TGTGCCAGTAGTTTCCCGACAGGGATTCCCTACGAGCAGTACTTC
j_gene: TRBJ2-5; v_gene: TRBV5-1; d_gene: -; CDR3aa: CASSLSGTQETQYF; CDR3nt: TGCGCCAGCAGCTTGTCGGGGACACAAGAGACCCAGTACTTC
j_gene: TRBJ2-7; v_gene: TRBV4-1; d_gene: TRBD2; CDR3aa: CASSQGGWPGGYEQYF; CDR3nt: TGCGCCAGCAGCCAAGGGGGCTGGCCGGGGGGCTACGAGCAGTACTTC
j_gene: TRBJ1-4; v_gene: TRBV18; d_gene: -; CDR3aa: CASSPTDNEKLFF; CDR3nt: TGTGCCAGCTCACCGACAGATAATGAAAAACTGTTTTTT
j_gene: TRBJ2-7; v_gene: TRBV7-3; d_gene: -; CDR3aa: CASSLAPGGTYEQYF; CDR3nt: TGTGCCAGCAGCTTAGCCCCAGGGGGGACCTACGAGCAGTACTTC
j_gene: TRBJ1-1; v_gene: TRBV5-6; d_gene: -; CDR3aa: CASSYKQGKAFF; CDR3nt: TGTGCCAGCAGCTATAAGCAGGGGAAAGCTTTCTTT
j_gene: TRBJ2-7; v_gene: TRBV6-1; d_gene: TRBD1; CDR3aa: CASSEVFWDSTYEQYF; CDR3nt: TGTGCCAGCAGTGAAGTATTCTGGGACAGCACGTACGAGCAGTACTTC
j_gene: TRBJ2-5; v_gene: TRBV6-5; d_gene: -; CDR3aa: CASSSGWETQYF; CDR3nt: TGTGCCAGCAGTTCAGGGTGGGAGACCCAGTACTTC
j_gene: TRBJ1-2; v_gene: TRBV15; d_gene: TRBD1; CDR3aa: CATSREGQGYGYTF; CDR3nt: TGTGCCACCAGCAGAGAGGGACAGGGGTATGGCTACACCTTC
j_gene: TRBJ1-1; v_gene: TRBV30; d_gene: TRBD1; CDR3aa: CAWSDTPGGNTEAFF; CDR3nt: TGTGCCTGGAGTGACACTCCAGGGGGAAACACTGAAGCTTTCTTT
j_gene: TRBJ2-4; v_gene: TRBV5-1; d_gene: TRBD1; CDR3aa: CASSLQGAGKNIQYF; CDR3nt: TGCGCCAGCAGCTTACAGGGGGCGGGCAAAAACATTCAGTACTTC
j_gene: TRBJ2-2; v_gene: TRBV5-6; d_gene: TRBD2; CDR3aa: CASNRASGSFVTGELFF; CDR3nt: TGTGCCAGCAACAGGGCTAGCGGGAGTTTTGTCACCGGGGAGCTGTTTTTT
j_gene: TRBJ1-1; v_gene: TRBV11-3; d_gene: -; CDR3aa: CASSLEGQAGYTEAFF; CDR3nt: TGTGCCAGCAGCTTAGAGGGGCAGGCTGGGTACACTGAAGCTTTCTTT
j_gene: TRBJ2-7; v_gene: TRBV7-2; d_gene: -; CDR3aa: CASSLETGPHEQYF; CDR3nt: TGTGCCAGCAGCTTAGAGACAGGACCCCACGAGCAGTACTTC
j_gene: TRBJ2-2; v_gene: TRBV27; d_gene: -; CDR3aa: CASRLEGELFF; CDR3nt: TGTGCCAGCCGTCTGGAGGGGGAGCTGTTTTTT
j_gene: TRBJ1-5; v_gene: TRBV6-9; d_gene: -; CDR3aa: CAGGNSPNQPQHF; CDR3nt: TGTGCCGGGGGGAACAGTCCCAATCAGCCCCAGCATTTT
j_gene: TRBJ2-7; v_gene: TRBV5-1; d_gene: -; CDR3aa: CASSFGLDEQYF; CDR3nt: TGCGCCAGCAGCTTTGGCCTCGACGAGCAGTACTTC
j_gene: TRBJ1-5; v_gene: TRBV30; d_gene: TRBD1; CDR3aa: CAWNEGQLIGNQPQHF; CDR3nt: TGTGCCTGGAACGAGGGACAGCTGATTGGCAATCAGCCCCAGCATTTT
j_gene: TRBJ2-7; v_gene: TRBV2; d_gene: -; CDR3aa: CASSERTYEQYF; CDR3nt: TGTGCCAGCAGTGAAAGGACATACGAGCAGTACTTC
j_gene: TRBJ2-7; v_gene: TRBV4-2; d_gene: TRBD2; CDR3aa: CASSQAAGSGSYEQYF; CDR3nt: TGTGCCAGCAGCCAAGCGGCGGGTAGCGGGAGCTACGAGCAGTACTTC
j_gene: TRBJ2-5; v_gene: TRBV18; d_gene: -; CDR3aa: CASSQQGQVSGETQYF; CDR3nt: TGTGCCAGCTCACAACAAGGTCAGGTCAGTGGAGAGACCCAGTACTTC
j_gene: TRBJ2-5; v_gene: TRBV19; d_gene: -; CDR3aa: CASNGGLRETQYF; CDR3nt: TGTGCCAGTAATGGGGGACTTAGAGAGACCCAGTACTTC
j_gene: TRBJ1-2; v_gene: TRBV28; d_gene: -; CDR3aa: CASSRDSYGYTF; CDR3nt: TGTGCCAGCAGTCGAGACAGCTATGGCTACACCTTC
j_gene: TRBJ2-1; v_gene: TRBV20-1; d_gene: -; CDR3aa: CSAIRDEQFF; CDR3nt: TGCAGTGCTATCCGGGATGAGCAGTTCTTC
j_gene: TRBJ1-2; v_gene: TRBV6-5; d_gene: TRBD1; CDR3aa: CASSYLRTGSNYGYTF; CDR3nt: TGTGCCAGCAGTTACTTACGGACAGGATCTAACTATGGCTACACCTTC
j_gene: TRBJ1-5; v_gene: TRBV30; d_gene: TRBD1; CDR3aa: CAWRETGASNQHQHF; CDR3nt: TGTGCCTGGAGGGAGACAGGGGCTAGCAATCAGCACCAGCATTTT
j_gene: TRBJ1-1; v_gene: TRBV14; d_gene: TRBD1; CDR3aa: CASSQDRGLAEAFF; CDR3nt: TGTGCCAGCAGCCAAGACAGGGGGCTGGCTGAAGCTTTCTTT
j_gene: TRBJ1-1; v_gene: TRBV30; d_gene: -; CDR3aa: CAWDVRQDNNF; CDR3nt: TGTGCCTGGGACGTAAGACAGGATAACAACTTT
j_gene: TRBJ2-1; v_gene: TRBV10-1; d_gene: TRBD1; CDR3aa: CASRPGQGSNEQFF; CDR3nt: TGCGCCAGCAGGCCGGGACAGGGTTCAAATGAGCAGTTCTTC
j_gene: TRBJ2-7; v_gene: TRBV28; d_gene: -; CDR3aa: CASMSRADQRWEQYF; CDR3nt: TGTGCCAGCATGTCCAGGGCGGATCAAAGGTGGGAGCAGTACTTC
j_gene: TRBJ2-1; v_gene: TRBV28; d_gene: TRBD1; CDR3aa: CASTKAGTGGGEQFF; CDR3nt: TGTGCCAGCACGAAGGCTGGGACAGGGGGAGGTGAGCAGTTCTTC
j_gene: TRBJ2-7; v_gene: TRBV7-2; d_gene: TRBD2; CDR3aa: CASSLAAGGYYEQYF; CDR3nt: TGTGCCAGCAGCTTAGCGGCCGGGGGGTACTACGAGCAGTACTTC
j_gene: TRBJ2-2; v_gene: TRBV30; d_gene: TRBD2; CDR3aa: CAWRPALAGVTGELFF; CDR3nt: TGTGCCTGGAGACCTGCTTTAGCGGGAGTCACCGGGGAGCTGTTTTTT
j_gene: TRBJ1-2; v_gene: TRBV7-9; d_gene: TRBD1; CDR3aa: CASSGQPSDRGQLYYGYTF; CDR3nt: TGTGCCAGCAGCGGGCAACCATCAGACAGGGGGCAACTATACTATGGCTACACCTTC
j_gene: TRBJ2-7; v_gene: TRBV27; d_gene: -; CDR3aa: CASSPQGGAYEQYF; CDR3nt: TGTGCCAGCAGTCCACAGGGGGGGGCCTACGAGCAGTACTTC
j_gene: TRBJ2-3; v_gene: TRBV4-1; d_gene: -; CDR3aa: CASSQAPLAADTQYF; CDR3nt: TGCGCCAGCAGCCAAGCCCCTCTAGCCGCAGATACGCAGTATTTT
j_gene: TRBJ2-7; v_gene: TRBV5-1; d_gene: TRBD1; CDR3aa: CASSSSWDRHYEQYF; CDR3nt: TGCGCCAGCAGCTCGTCGTGGGACAGGCACTACGAGCAGTACTTC
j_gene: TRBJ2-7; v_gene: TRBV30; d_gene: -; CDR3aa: CAWSALAGVDEQYF; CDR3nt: TGTGCCTGGAGTGCCCTGGCAGGGGTCGACGAGCAGTACTTC
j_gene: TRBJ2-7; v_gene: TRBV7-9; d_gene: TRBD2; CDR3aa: CASSLGLAGVGVLEQYF; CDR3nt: TGTGCCAGCAGCCTCGGGCTAGCGGGAGTTGGGGTCCTTGAGCAGTACTTC
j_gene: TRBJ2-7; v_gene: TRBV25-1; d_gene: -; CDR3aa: CASSDTGVHYEQYF; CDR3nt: TGTGCCAGCAGCGATACGGGAGTTCACTACGAGCAGTACTTC
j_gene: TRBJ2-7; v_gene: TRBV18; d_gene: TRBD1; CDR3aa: CASSPGTGVYEQYF; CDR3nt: TGTGCCAGCTCGCCGGGGACAGGGGTCTACGAGCAGTACTTC
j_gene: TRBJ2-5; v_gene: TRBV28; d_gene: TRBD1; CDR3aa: CASGIGQGAFETQYF; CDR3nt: TGTGCCAGCGGTATTGGACAGGGGGCGTTTGAGACCCAGTACTTC
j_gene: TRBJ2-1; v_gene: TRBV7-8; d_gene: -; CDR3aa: CASSLGSGDEQFF; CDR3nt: TGTGCCAGCAGCTTAGGGTCCGGAGACGAGCAGTTCTTC
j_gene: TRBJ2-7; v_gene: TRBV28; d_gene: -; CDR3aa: CASSLWSEVRNGGQYF; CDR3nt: TGTGCCAGCAGTTTATGGTCGGAGGTGAGAAACGGTGGGCAGTACTTC
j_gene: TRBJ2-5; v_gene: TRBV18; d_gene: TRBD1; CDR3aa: CASSEGQAQETQYF; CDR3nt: TGTGCCAGCTCAGAGGGACAGGCCCAAGAGACCCAGTACTTC
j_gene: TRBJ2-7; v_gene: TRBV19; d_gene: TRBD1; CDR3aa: CASSKGQGYEQYF; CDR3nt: TGTGCCAGTAGTAAAGGACAGGGCTACGAGCAGTACTTC
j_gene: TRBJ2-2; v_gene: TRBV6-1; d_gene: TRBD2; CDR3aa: CASSEGGLAGGAGELFF; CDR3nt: TGTGCCAGCAGTGAAGGGGGACTAGCGGGAGGAGCCGGGGAGCTGTTTTTT
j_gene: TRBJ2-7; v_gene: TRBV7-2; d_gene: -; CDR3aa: CASSLDSSATYEQYF; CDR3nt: TGTGCCAGCAGCTTAGATTCTAGCGCCACCTACGAGCAGTACTTC
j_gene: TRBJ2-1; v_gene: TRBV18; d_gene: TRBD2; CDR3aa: CASSPLAGVANEQFF; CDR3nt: TGTGCCAGCTCACCACTGGCGGGAGTTGCCAATGAGCAGTTCTTC
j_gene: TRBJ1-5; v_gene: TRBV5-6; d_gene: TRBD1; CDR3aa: CASSFKQGALGNQPQHF; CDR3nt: TGTGCCAGCAGCTTCAAACAGGGGGCGTTAGGCAATCAGCCCCAGCATTTT
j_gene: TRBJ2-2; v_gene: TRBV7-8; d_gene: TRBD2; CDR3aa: CASSLPSSGRLGELFF; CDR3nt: TGTGCCAGCAGCTTACCTTCGAGCGGGAGGCTCGGGGAGCTGTTTTTT
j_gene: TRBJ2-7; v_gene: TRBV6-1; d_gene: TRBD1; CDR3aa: CASGQGNEQYF; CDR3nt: TGTGCCAGTGGACAGGGGAACGAGCAGTACTTC